These 25 T cell receptor beta chains originate from one sample sequenced in a study of TIL therapy for anti-PD-1-resistant metastatic lung cancer. Sequencing used immunoSEQ v3. TCRdb's copy holds only in-frame clones and misses some; the assay was immunoSEQ multiplex PCR. This table has approximately 53,000 clones, roughly 85% appearing once. Time point defined: pre-treatment sample, taken before nivolumab and TIL therapy. The source material was blood, sampled at baseline. These receptors came from a woman between 25 and 85 years old with non-small cell lung cancer.

The rearrangement joins TRBV19 to TRBJ1-2; a weak D match, TRBD1 (5 bases). There are 14 residues in the CDR3. Trimming cost V 6 bases and J 7 bases, with 18 bases left between them. The germline V gene encodes CDR1 LNHDA and CDR2 SQIVND (reference sequence). The CDR3 sequence is CASRDGTGWGGYTF. CDR3 nucleotides: TGTGCCAGTAGGGACGGTACAGGTTGGGGTGGCTACACCTTC. Based on the CDR3 plus reference TRBV19 and TRBJ1-2, the full variable domain is DGGITQSPKYLFRKEGQNVTLSCEQNLNHDAMYWYRQDPGQGLRLIYYSQIVNDFQKGDIAEGYSVSREKKESFPLTVTSAQKNPTAFYLCASRDGTGWGGYTFGSGTRLTVV.

The rearrangement uses TRBV19 and TRBJ2-3; possibly TRBD1 or TRBD2 for D (5 bases each). The CDR3 length is 14 residues. Trimming cost V 6 bases and J 2 bases, with 12 bases left between them. Germline V gives CDR1 LNHDA, CDR2 SQIVND (reference sequence). The CDR3 DNA reads as TGTGCCAGTAGACCGGGACGGATCACAGATACGCAGTATTTT. Translating it yields CASRPGRITDTQYF.

This rearrangement joins TRBV11-3 to TRBJ2-2; 7 bases line up with TRBD1. The germline gives CDR1 SGHNT, CDR2 YENEEA. With 4 bases clipped from V and 0 bases from J, the junction kept 2 bases outside the gene matches. The CDR3 is 15 amino acids. CDR3 region: CASSSGQPNTGELFF. The CDR3 coding sequence is TGTGCCAGCAGCTCGGGACAGCCGAACACCGGGGAGCTGTTTTTT.

Points on this clone: Mismatch with germline at one junction end may stem from a read error. The gene calls are TRBV29-1 and TRBJ1-1, with 8 bases lining up with TRBD1. CDR3 length: 13 residues. Per the germline V gene, CDR1 is SQVTM and CDR2 is ANQGSEA. The CDR3 nucleotides are TGCAGCGTAGAAGGACAGGGTCTAAGAGGCGCTTTCTTT. Its translation is CSVEGQGLRGAFF.

The chain joins TRBV30 to TRBJ2-7; D not certain. Germline CDR1 is GTSNPN and CDR2 is SVGIG (reference sequence). This CDR3 is 15 amino acids long. V was cut by 5 bases and J by 8 bases, with 25 bases left in between. CDR3 sequence reads: CAWGAPTRSFRQQYF. As DNA, the CDR3 is TGTGCCTGGGGAGCCCCCACGAGGTCATTCCGGCAGCAGTACTTC.

The genes are TRBV28 and TRBJ2-1, with 7 bases matching TRBD2. J gave up 10 bases and V 8 bases, and 8 bases lay outside the gene matches. In germline, CDR1 is MDHEN, CDR2 SYDVKM. The CDR3 covers 12 residues. CDR3 region: CASATSEYEQFF. The CDR3, as DNA: TGTGCCAGCGCTACTAGCGAATACGAGCAGTTCTTC.

As for this clone: The germline gene is not matched at one end of the junction; a read error may be the cause. This chain connects TRBV6-4 to TRBJ2-7; D possibly uses TRBD1 or TRBD2 (5 bases each). CDR3 length equals 9 residues. Germline CDR1 MRHNA, CDR2 SNTAGT. This CDR3 reads CASSDGGGF. CDR3 nucleotide sequence: TGTGCCAGCAGTGACGGGGGTGGCTTC.

This chain links TRBV5-1 with TRBJ1-2; 7 bases agree with TRBD1. After removal of 4 bases from V and 9 bases from J, the junction contained 6 bases not matched to a gene. CDR3 size: 12 residues. Germline lookup yields CDR1 SGHRS and CDR2 YFSETQ. CDR3 sequence (DNA): TGCGCCAGCAGCCCCGGACAGGATCGCTACACCTTC. The encoded protein is CASSPGQDRYTF.

The V gene is TRBV25-1, the J gene TRBJ1-2; 8 bases line up with TRBD1. Germline CDR1 is MGHDK and CDR2 is SYGVNS. This CDR3 has 16 amino acids. Trimming cost V 4 bases and J 5 bases; bases outside gene matches: 12. CDR3 amino acids: CASSGYRGTGPYGYTF. Written as DNA, the CDR3 is TGTGCCAGCAGTGGTTACAGGGGGACGGGCCCTTATGGCTACACCTTC.

This chain connects TRBV11-2 to TRBJ2-2; D may be TRBD2 (6 bases). CDR3 size: 14 residues. V lost 5 bases and J 1 base, leaving 8 bases between the germline ends. Germline V CDR1 and CDR2: SGHAT, FQNNGV. The CDR3 spells CASSPGVNTGELFF. For the CDR3, the DNA is TGTGCCAGCAGCCCGGGGGTGAACACCGGGGAGCTGTTTTTT.

The V call is TRBV15, the J call TRBJ1-4; D ambiguous. Per the germline V gene, CDR1 is LNHNV and CDR2 is YYDKDF (reference sequence). This CDR3 contains 14 residues. Trimming cost V 3 bases and J 8 bases, with 13 bases left between them. The CDR3, as DNA: TGTGCCACCAGCAGTGGAGCGAACTGGGAAAAACTGTTTTTT. Residues: CATSSGANWEKLFF.

The gene calls are TRBV28 and TRBJ1-2; 7 bases align to TRBD1. Germline V CDR1 and CDR2: MDHEN, SYDVKM. The length of the CDR3 is 19 residues. J lost 4 bases, V lost 5 bases, and 22 bases had no gene match. CDR3 sequence reads: CASSPFARDREHSSYGYTF. CDR3 coding DNA: TGTGCCAGCAGTCCCTTCGCCCGAGACAGGGAACATTCTAGCTATGGCTACACCTTC.

The V call is TRBV7-9, the J call TRBJ1-3, with 8 bases matching TRBD1. Germline V gene lookup returns CDR1 SEHNR and CDR2 FQNEAQ (reference sequence). The CDR3 spans 15 residues. The trim removed 5 bases at V and 1 base at J, leaving 4 bases unmatched. The CDR3 loop is CASSPTGVSGNTIYF. CDR3 DNA: TGTGCCAGCAGCCCGACAGGGGTGTCTGGAAACACCATATATTTT. Supplemented by reference TRBV7-9 and TRBJ1-3, the full variable domain reads DTGVSQNPRHKITKRGQNVTFRCDPISEHNRLYWYRQTLGQGPEFLTYFQNEAQLEKSRLLSDRFSAERPKGSFSTLEIQRTEQGDSAMYLCASSPTGVSGNTIYFGEGSWLTVV.

The chain combines TRBV9 with TRBJ2-1, with 8 bases that match TRBD2. Germline V gene data show CDR1 as SGDLS and CDR2 as YYNGEE. The CDR3 consists of 15 residues. Losses at the gene ends were 2 bases for V and 8 bases for J; bases not matched to a gene: 9. CDR3 in amino acids: CASSVTSGPLDEQFF. CDR3 bases: TGTGCCAGCAGCGTTACTAGCGGCCCTCTGGATGAGCAGTTCTTC.

The V call is TRBV5-6, the J call TRBJ1-1, with no clear D. The CDR3 is 15 residues long. Trimming removed 6 bases from V and 2 bases from J, with 17 bases in between. Per the germline V gene, CDR1 is SGHDT and CDR2 is YYEEEE. CDR3 region: CASNSFFFRNTEAFF. The CDR3 DNA sequence: TGTGCCAGCAACTCCTTTTTTTTCCGTAACACTGAAGCTTTCTTT.

Written as DNA, the CDR3 is TGTGCCAGCAGCCGTACTCCAGGGGTGGATGAGCAGTTCTTC. Translation gives CASSRTPGVDEQFF. The chain has TRBV11-2 and TRBJ2-1, with D possibly matching TRBD1 (6 bases). Trimming cost V 5 bases and J 8 bases, with 16 bases left between them. CDR3 length: 14 amino acids. Germline V gene data show CDR1 as SGHAT and CDR2 as FQNNGV.

This clone has more than one count but fewer than ten. The gene calls are TRBV2 and TRBJ2-7; the match to TRBD2 covers 9 bases. Germline CDR1 and CDR2: SNHLY and FYNNEI. The CDR3 loop spans 15 amino acids. The V segment lost 3 bases and the J segment 6 bases; nucleotides outside the gene matches: 9. The CDR3 protein is CASSEKSLAGLEQYF. The CDR3 bases are TGTGCCAGCAGTGAGAAGAGTCTAGCGGGACTCGAGCAGTACTTC. The variable domain in full, with the rest retrieved from reference TRBV2 and TRBJ2-7, is EPEVTQTPSHQVTQMGQEVILRCVPISNHLYFYWYRQILGQKVEFLVSFYNNEISEKSEIFDDQFSVERPDGSNFTLKIRSTKLEDSAMYFCASSEKSLAGLEQYFGPGTRLTVT.

The chain joins TRBV10-3 to TRBJ2-1; 9 positions agree with TRBD2. Germline V gives CDR1 ENHRY, CDR2 SYGVKD. Trimming took 6 bases from V and 7 from J; bases not matched to a gene: 4. The CDR3 runs to 13 residues. CDR3 sequence reads: CAISGLASNEQFF. In DNA, the CDR3 is TGTGCCATCAGCGGACTAGCGAGTAATGAGCAGTTCTTC.

This chain joins TRBV2 and TRBJ2-2; D could derive from TRBD1 or TRBD2 (5 bases each). The CDR3 consists of 14 residues. V lost 4 bases and J 4 bases, leaving 10 bases between the germline ends. CDR1 is SNHLY, CDR2 FYNNEI, per germline. The CDR3 sequence is CASSGGSFTGELFF. The CDR3 nucleotides read TGTGCCAGCAGTGGGGGGAGTTTCACCGGGGAGCTGTTTTTT.

This rearrangement joins TRBV7-2 to TRBJ1-1, with 7 bases lining up with TRBD1. V was clipped by 4 bases and J by 8 bases; unmatched bases: 7. CDR1 is SGHTA, CDR2 FQGNSA, per germline. The CDR3 runs to 13 residues. CDR3 in amino acids: CASSSYIQGEAFF. The CDR3 DNA reads as TGTGCCAGCAGCTCCTACATACAGGGGGAAGCTTTCTTT.

J is TRBJ2-1 and V is TRBV11-3; 8 positions match TRBD1. The germline V gene encodes CDR1 SGHNT and CDR2 YENEEA. Trimming cost V 5 bases and J 15 bases; bases outside gene matches: 6. The CDR3 consists of 11 residues. The CDR3 sequence is CASSARTGPFF. The CDR3 DNA follows: TGTGCCAGCAGCGCACGGACAGGGCCGTTCTTC.

The chain has TRBV28 and TRBJ1-2; D unclear. The germline V gene has CDR1 MDHEN and CDR2 SYDVKM. The CDR3 covers 10 residues. The DNA of the CDR3 is TGTGGCCCCGAGGTCTATGGCTACACCTTC. The encoded protein is CGPEVYGYTF.

This sequence joins TRBV18 and TRBJ1-3; TRBD1 is a possible D gene (6 bases). Trimming left V 2 bases short and J 2 bases short, with 10 bases between. CDR1 KGHSH and CDR2 LQKENI come from the germline V gene. This CDR3 is 15 amino acids long. CDR3 coding DNA: TGTGCCAGCTCACCAAGAGAGGGGGCTGGAAACACCATATATTTT. It encodes CASSPREGAGNTIYF. The whole variable domain, filled in from reference TRBV18 and TRBJ1-3, reads NAGVMQNPRHLVRRRGQEARLRCSPMKGHSHVYWYRQLPEEGLKFMVYLQKENIIDESGMPKERFSAEFPKEGPSILRIQQVVRGDSAAYFCASSPREGAGNTIYFGEGSWLTVV.

The rearrangement links TRBV5-1 to TRBJ2-3; D is perhaps TRBD1 (5 bases). The CDR3 spans 14 residues. In germline, CDR1 is SGHRS, CDR2 YFSETQ. Trimming pared 7 bases from V and 4 bases from J, leaving 16 bases between. CDR3 region: CASHTRAGADTQYF. In DNA form, the CDR3 reads TGCGCCAGCCATACCAGGGCAGGAGCAGATACGCAGTATTTT.

J is TRBJ2-3 and V is TRBV6-6; the D gene is possibly TRBD1 (6 bases). V dropped 3 bases and J dropped 6 bases, with 13 bases sitting between them. The germline CDR1 and CDR2 sequences are MNHNY and SVGAGI (reference sequence). This CDR3 spans 14 amino acids. The CDR3: CASSYQVRGDTQYF. The DNA for the CDR3 is TGTGCCAGCAGTTATCAGGTTAGGGGGGATACGCAGTATTTT.